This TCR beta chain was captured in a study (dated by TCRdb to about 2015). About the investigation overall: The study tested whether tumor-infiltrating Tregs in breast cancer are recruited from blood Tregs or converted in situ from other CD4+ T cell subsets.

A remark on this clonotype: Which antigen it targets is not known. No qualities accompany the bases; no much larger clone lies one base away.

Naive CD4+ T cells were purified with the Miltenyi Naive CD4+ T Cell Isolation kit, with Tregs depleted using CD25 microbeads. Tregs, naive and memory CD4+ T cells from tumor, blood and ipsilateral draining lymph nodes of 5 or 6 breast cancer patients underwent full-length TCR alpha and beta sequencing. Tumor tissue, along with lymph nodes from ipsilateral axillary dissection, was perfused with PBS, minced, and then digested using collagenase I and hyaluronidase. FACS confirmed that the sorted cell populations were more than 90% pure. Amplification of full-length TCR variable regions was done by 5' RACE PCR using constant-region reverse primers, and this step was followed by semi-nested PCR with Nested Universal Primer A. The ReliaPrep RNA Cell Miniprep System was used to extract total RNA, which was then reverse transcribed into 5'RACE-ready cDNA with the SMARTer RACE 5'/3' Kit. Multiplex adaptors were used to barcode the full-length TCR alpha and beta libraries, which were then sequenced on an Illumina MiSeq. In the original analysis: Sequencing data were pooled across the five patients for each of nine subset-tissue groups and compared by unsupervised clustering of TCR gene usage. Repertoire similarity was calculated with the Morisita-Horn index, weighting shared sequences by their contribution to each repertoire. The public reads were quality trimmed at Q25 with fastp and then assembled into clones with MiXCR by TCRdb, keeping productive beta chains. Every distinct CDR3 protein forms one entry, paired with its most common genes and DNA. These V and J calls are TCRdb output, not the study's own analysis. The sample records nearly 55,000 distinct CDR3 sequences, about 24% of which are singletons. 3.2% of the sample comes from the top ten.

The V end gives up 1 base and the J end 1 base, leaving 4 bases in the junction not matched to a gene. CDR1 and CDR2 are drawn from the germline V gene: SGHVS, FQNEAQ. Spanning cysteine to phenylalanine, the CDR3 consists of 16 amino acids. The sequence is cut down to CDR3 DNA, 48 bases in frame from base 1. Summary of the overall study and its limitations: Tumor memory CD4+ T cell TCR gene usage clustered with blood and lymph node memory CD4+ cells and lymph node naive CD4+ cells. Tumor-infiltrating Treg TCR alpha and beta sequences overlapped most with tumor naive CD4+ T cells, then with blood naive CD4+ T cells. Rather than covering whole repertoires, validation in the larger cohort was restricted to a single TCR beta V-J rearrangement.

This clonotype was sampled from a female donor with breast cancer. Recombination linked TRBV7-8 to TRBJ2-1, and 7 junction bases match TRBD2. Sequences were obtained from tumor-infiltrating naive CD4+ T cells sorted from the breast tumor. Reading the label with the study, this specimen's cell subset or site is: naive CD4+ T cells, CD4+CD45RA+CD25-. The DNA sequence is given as TGTGCCAGCAGCTTAGTGGGAGGGGCTTCCTACAATGAGCAGTTCTTC. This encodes CASSLVGGASYNEQFF.